These 22 T cell receptor beta chains came from one sample sequenced in a study of blood T cell repertoires in COVID-19. Only in-frame clones appear in the TCRdb table, and some are missing; sequencing was by immunoSEQ multiplex PCR. The table has over 250,000 clones, 88% seen once. The specimen sequenced was peripheral blood. The source of these receptors is a man in his sixties who had recovered from COVID-19.

The chain employs TRBV7-9 and TRBJ2-2; 10 nucleotides align to TRBD1. The trim removed 1 base at V and 2 bases at J, leaving 4 bases unmatched. Germline V gene lookup returns CDR1 SEHNR and CDR2 FQNEAQ (reference sequence). The CDR3 is made up of 17 amino acids. The CDR3 nucleotides are TGTGCCAGCAGCTTAGTTGGGACAGGGGTCAACACCGGGGAGCTGTTTTTT. Its protein is CASSLVGTGVNTGELFF.

V is TRBV6-5 and J is TRBJ1-4; TRBD1 agrees at 10 bases. There are 14 residues in the CDR3. Trimming removed 6 bases from V and 5 bases from J; junction bases left unmatched: 3. Germline CDR1 reads MNHEY; CDR2 reads SVGAGI. CDR3 region: CASRGQGGNEKLFF. CDR3 DNA sequence: TGTGCCAGCAGAGGACAGGGGGGGAATGAAAAACTGTTTTTT.

The gene calls are TRBV7-2 and TRBJ2-2; TRBD2 matches 10 bases. Germline lookup yields CDR1 SGHTA and CDR2 FQGNSA. After removal of 4 bases from V and 5 bases from J, the junction contained 4 bases not matched to a gene. The CDR3 sequence is 15 residues long. CDR3 sequence: CASSYRLAGTGELFF. CDR3 in DNA: TGTGCCAGCAGCTACAGACTAGCGGGTACCGGGGAGCTGTTTTTT.

The CDR3 here is CASSEVGLRKKETQYF. CDR3 DNA: TGTGCCAGCAGTGAAGTCGGACTAAGAAAGAAAGAGACCCAGTACTTC. The V call is TRBV2, the J call TRBJ2-5; a weak D match, TRBD2 (6 bases). Germline CDR1 and CDR2: SNHLY and FYNNEI. V was pared by 1 base and J by 3 bases, with 15 bases between. The CDR3 covers 16 residues.

The V call is TRBV5-4, the J call TRBJ1-1; 8 bases are shared with TRBD1. The CDR3 runs 15 residues. Trimming took 6 bases from V and 3 from J; bases not matched to a gene: 10. CDR1 SGHNT and CDR2 YYREEE come from the germline V gene (reference sequence). CDR3: CASTRQGRGDTEAFF. CDR3 coding DNA: TGTGCCAGCACCCGACAGGGGCGAGGTGACACTGAAGCTTTCTTT.

The rearrangement uses TRBV2 and TRBJ2-3; 7 bases fit TRBD2. Per germline, CDR1 SNHLY and CDR2 FYNNEI. Losses at the gene ends were 10 bases for V and 4 bases for J; bases not matched to a gene: 8. The CDR3 covers 13 residues. Here the CDR3 DNA reads TGTGCCACCTTGGGGGGGAGCCCAGATACGCAGTATTTT. As protein: CATLGGSPDTQYF.

This rearrangement joins TRBV9 to TRBJ1-1; D gene uncertain. This CDR3 contains 13 residues. The V end lost 2 bases, the J end lost 3 bases, and 8 bases lay between the germline ends. Germline assignment: CDR1 SGDLS and CDR2 YYNGEE. The CDR3 bases are TGTGCCAGCAGCGTGGCGGTCGACACTGAAGCTTTCTTT. Protein sequence: CASSVAVDTEAFF.

V gene TRBV27 combines with J gene TRBJ2-2; TRBD1 aligns across 8 bases. Trimming took 4 bases from V and 4 from J; bases not matched to a gene: 5. The germline gives CDR1 MNHEY, CDR2 SMNVEV (reference sequence). The CDR3 runs to 15 residues. CDR3 sequence: CASSSQGAGTGELFF. The CDR3 DNA reads as TGTGCCAGCAGTTCGCAGGGGGCGGGCACCGGGGAGCTGTTTTTT.

This chain joins TRBV15 and TRBJ1-1, with 7 bases that match TRBD1. V lost 0 bases and J lost 5; bases outside the gene matches: 18. Germline CDR1 LNHNV, CDR2 YYDKDF (reference sequence). This CDR3 is built from 19 residues. In nucleotides, the CDR3 is TGTGCCACCAGCAGAGATCTAAGGACAGGCGGTGGGGTTAGGACTGAAGCTTTCTTT. Encoded protein: CATSRDLRTGGGVRTEAFF.

The rearrangement links TRBV5-1 to TRBJ1-2, with 8 bases aligning to TRBD1. Trimming at V came to 0 bases and at J to 5 bases, leaving 12 bases not matched to a gene. The length of the CDR3 is 17 residues. The germline V gene encodes CDR1 SGHRS and CDR2 YFSETQ. The CDR3 DNA is TGCGCCAGCAGCTTGGCCGCCGGGACAGGAGCTGTATATGGCTACACCTTC. This codes for CASSLAAGTGAVYGYTF. The whole variable domain, filled in from reference TRBV5-1 and TRBJ1-2, reads KAGVTQTPRYLIKTRGQQVTLSCSPISGHRSVSWYQQTPGQGLQFLFEYFSETQRNKGNFPGRFSGRQFSNSRSEMNVSTLELGDSALYLCASSLAAGTGAVYGYTFGSGTRLTVV.

The chain carries TRBV7-3 and TRBJ2-2; D is possibly TRBD2 (5 bases). CDR3 length equals 14 residues. Trimming removed 3 bases from V and 3 bases from J, with 8 bases in between. Germline loops: CDR1 SGHTA, CDR2 FQGTGA. CDR3 nucleotide sequence: TGTGCCAGCAGCTTTAGCGATTACACCGGGGAGCTGTTTTTT. Its translation: CASSFSDYTGELFF.

The chain recombines TRBV29-1 with TRBJ1-5; TRBD1 matches 8 bases. The germline V gene encodes CDR1 SQVTM and CDR2 ANQGSEA. Trimming took 6 bases from V and 1 from J; bases not matched to a gene: 2. The CDR3 is 13 amino acids. CDR3 bases: TGCAGCGTCAGGACAGGGAGCAATCAGCCCCAGCATTTT. It yields the protein CSVRTGSNQPQHF. The variable domain in full, completed from reference TRBV29-1 and TRBJ1-5, reads SAVISQKPSRDICQRGTSLTIQCQVDSQVTMMFWYRQQPGQSLTLIATANQGSEATYESGFVIDKFPISRPNLTFSTLTVSNMSPEDSSIYLCSVRTGSNQPQHFGDGTRLSIL.

The chain links TRBV15 to TRBJ2-5; TRBD1 matches 8 bases. The CDR3 contains 15 residues. V lost 3 bases and J lost 6; bases outside the gene matches: 9. CDR1 and CDR2 (germline): LNHNV, YYDKDF (reference sequence). The CDR3 spells CATSRVPGGGKTQYF. The CDR3 region has the DNA TGTGCCACCAGCAGGGTTCCAGGGGGCGGGAAGACCCAGTACTTC.

The CDR3: CASSRGAHGGTGELFF. The CDR3 DNA reads as TGTGCCAGCAGTCGCGGGGCCCACGGAGGGACCGGGGAGCTGTTTTTT. The V and J genes are TRBV11-2 and TRBJ2-2; a possible D gene is TRBD2 (6 bases). The CDR3 consists of 16 residues. Germline values: CDR1 SGHAT, CDR2 FQNNGV. V lost 6 bases, J lost 5 bases, and 19 bases lay in between. Using reference TRBV11-2 and TRBJ2-2 for the parts outside the CDR3, the full variable domain is EAGVAQSPRYKIIEKRQSVAFWCNPISGHATLYWYQQILGQGPKLLIQFQNNGVVDDSQLPKDRFSAERLKGVDSTLKIQPAKLEDSAVYLCASSRGAHGGTGELFFGEGSRLTVL.

This chain uses TRBV14 with TRBJ1-3, with D uncertain. The germline CDR1 and CDR2 sequences are SGHDN and FVKESK. Trimming cost V 0 bases and J 1 base, with 4 bases left between them. The CDR3 sequence is 14 residues long. The CDR3 loop reads CASSQDLSGNTIYF. The CDR3 coding sequence is TGTGCCAGCAGCCAAGATCTATCTGGAAACACCATATATTTT. The full variable domain, rest sourced from reference TRBV14 and TRBJ1-3, is EAGVTQFPSHSVIEKGQTVTLRCDPISGHDNLYWYRRVMGKEIKFLLHFVKESKQDESGMPNNRFLAERTGGTYSTLKVQPAELEDSGVYFCASSQDLSGNTIYFGEGSWLTVV.

This chain joins TRBV5-1 and TRBJ1-1; a weak D match, TRBD1 (5 bases). CDR1 SGHRS and CDR2 YFSETQ come from the germline V gene. The length of the CDR3 is 14 residues. V shed 4 bases and J shed 2 bases, with 12 bases lying between them. CDR3 DNA: TGCGCCAGCAGCCCCCCCGGGACTAACACTGAAGCTTTCTTT. Translation gives CASSPPGTNTEAFF.

Many counts were recorded for this clone. V is TRBV10-1 and J is TRBJ1-5; possible D gene TRBD1, 5 bases. Germline CDR1 WNHNN, CDR2 SYGVQD (reference sequence). There are 13 residues in the CDR3. V was shortened by 4 bases and J by 10 bases, with 14 bases between the two germline ends. CDR3 loop: CASSVGKDSPQHF. CDR3 in DNA: TGCGCCAGCAGTGTGGGAAAAGACAGTCCCCAGCATTTT.

The chain has TRBV15 and TRBJ2-6; D is perhaps TRBD2 (6 bases). V was pared by 5 bases and J by 0 bases, with 14 bases between. This CDR3 contains 17 residues. The germline CDR1 and CDR2 sequences are LNHNV and YYDKDF (reference sequence). The CDR3 loop reads CATSGGAVGSGANVLTF. Here the CDR3 DNA reads TGTGCCACCAGCGGCGGGGCAGTTGGCTCTGGGGCCAACGTCCTGACTTTC.

The V call is TRBV7-2, the J call TRBJ1-5; no reliable D call. Deletions cut 2 bases from V and 2 bases from J, with 13 bases between. Germline CDR1 is SGHTA and CDR2 is FQGNSA. The CDR3 contains 16 residues. CDR3 nucleotide sequence: TGTGCCAGCAGCTTACGCCCTTTACAAGGCAATCAGCCCCAGCATTTT. Its translation: CASSLRPLQGNQPQHF.

The rearrangement uses TRBV5-8 and TRBJ1-4; no reliable D call. Trimming stripped 0 bases from V and 6 bases from J, with 12 bases between. The germline CDR1 and CDR2 sequences are SGHTS and YDEGEE. This CDR3 has 15 residues. Here the CDR3 reads CASSLEGRRDEKLFF. CDR3 nucleotides: TGTGCCAGCAGCTTGGAAGGGAGAAGAGATGAAAAACTGTTTTTT.

The chain recombines TRBV5-6 with TRBJ1-5; D gene uncertain. CDR3 size: 14 residues. The germline CDR1 and CDR2 sequences are SGHDT and YYEEEE. Trimming removed 6 bases at V and 5 bases at J, with 15 bases between. In DNA form, the CDR3 reads TGTGCCAGCATCCTCTACCCCCGCGATCAGCCCCAGCATTTT. Translating it yields CASILYPRDQPQHF.

CDR3 protein: CASSPLRGLAVFEQYF. CDR3 nucleotide sequence: TGTGCCAGCAGCCCACTCCGAGGACTAGCGGTTTTCGAGCAGTACTTC. V and J are TRBV14 and TRBJ2-7; 10 nucleotides line up with TRBD2. Trimming cost V 4 bases and J 6 bases; bases outside gene matches: 12. The length of the CDR3 is 16 residues. Germline V gene data show CDR1 as SGHDN and CDR2 as FVKESK.